These 23 T cell receptor beta chains originate from one sample sequenced in a study of blood T cell repertoires in COVID-19. The protocol was immunoSEQ multiplex PCR, while the TCRdb copy is restricted to in-frame clones and leaves out a portion. The data contain approximately 250,000 clones, approximately 80% of them singletons. The specimen was peripheral blood. The receptors were gathered from a human donor in a cohort sampled during active COVID-19.

The CDR3 sequence is CASSSDRGNTYNSPLHF. In nucleotides, the CDR3 is TGTGCCAGCAGTTCGGACAGGGGAAACACCTATAATTCACCCCTCCACTTT. The chain has TRBV2 and TRBJ1-6, with 9 positions matching TRBD1. V dropped 5 bases and J dropped 2; count of bases not matched to a gene: 7. The CDR3 covers 17 residues. The germline CDR1 and CDR2 sequences are SNHLY and FYNNEI.

V gene TRBV7-2 combines with J gene TRBJ1-6; D is undetermined. Germline V gives CDR1 SGHTA, CDR2 FQGNSA. Trimming shortened V by 0 bases and J by 4 bases, and 4 bases separated the two germline ends. The CDR3 totals 14 residues. The CDR3 reads CASSLAAYNSPLHF. In DNA form, the CDR3 reads TGTGCCAGCAGCTTAGCAGCGTATAATTCACCCCTCCACTTT. The entire variable domain, with the rest obtained from reference TRBV7-2 and TRBJ1-6, is as follows: GAGVSQSPSNKVTEKGKDVELRCDPISGHTALYWYRQSLGQGLEFLIYFQGNSAPDKSGLPSDRFSAERTGGSVSTLTIQRTQQEDSAVYLCASSLAAYNSPLHFGNGTRLTVT.

The rearrangement links TRBV7-2 to TRBJ1-1, with TRBD1 matching over 12 bases. CDR1 and CDR2 from the germline V gene are SGHTA and FQGNSA. This CDR3 contains 15 residues. V dropped 5 bases and J dropped 4; count of bases not matched to a gene: 5. As DNA, the CDR3 is TGTGCCAGCAGCCCAGGGACAGGGGGCTTCACTGAAGCTTTCTTT. It codes for CASSPGTGGFTEAFF.

This chain uses TRBV7-2 with TRBJ2-4; tentative D call: TRBD2 (6 bases). V lost 0 bases and J 2 bases, leaving 11 bases between the germline ends. Germline V lookup: CDR1 SGHTA, CDR2 FQGNSA. The CDR3 is 16 residues long. The CDR3 DNA reads as TGTGCCAGCAGCTTAGCATCCGGCGGGACCAAAAACATTCAGTACTTC. Translated, it gives CASSLASGGTKNIQYF. The whole variable domain, filled in from reference TRBV7-2 and TRBJ2-4, reads GAGVSQSPSNKVTEKGKDVELRCDPISGHTALYWYRQSLGQGLEFLIYFQGNSAPDKSGLPSDRFSAERTGGSVSTLTIQRTQQEDSAVYLCASSLASGGTKNIQYFGAGTRLSVL.

The chain combines TRBV19 with TRBJ1-5, with D possibly TRBD1 on 5 matching bases. Germline loops: CDR1 LNHDA, CDR2 SQIVND (reference sequence). This CDR3 has 14 amino acids. Trimming stripped 6 bases from V and 0 bases from J, with 9 bases between. The CDR3 nucleotides are TGTGCCAGTAGCGACAGATATAGCAATCAGCCCCAGCATTTT. This sequence encodes CASSDRYSNQPQHF.

This clone appeared a single time. The gene calls are TRBV27 and TRBJ1-1, with D maybe TRBD1 (6 bases). Trimming removed 3 bases at V and 6 bases at J, with 14 bases between. Germline V gene data show CDR1 as MNHEY and CDR2 as SMNVEV (reference sequence). The CDR3 is 14 amino acids. Here the CDR3 DNA reads TGTGCCAGCAGTTTCTTGACAGGCAGCCCTGAAGCTTTCTTT. Translation gives CASSFLTGSPEAFF.

This clone showed up just a few times. This rearrangement joins TRBV6-2 or TRBV6-3 to TRBJ1-5; the D gene is possibly TRBD1 (5 bases). V was pared by 6 bases and J by 1 base, with 19 bases between. CDR3 length equals 17 residues. Germline V lookup: CDR1 MNHEY, CDR2 SVGEGT. The CDR3 protein is CASSYYRQGLSNQPQHF. For the CDR3, the DNA is TGTGCCAGCAGCTATTACCGGCAGGGCCTAAGCAATCAGCCCCAGCATTTT.

The chain couples TRBV7-2 to TRBJ2-1; perhaps TRBD1 as D (6 bases). CDR3 size: 16 residues. V lost 5 bases and J lost 2, with 16 bases in between. Germline V gene sequence: CDR1 SGHTA, CDR2 FQGNSA. The CDR3 sequence is CASSALTGLTYNEQFF. DNA of the CDR3: TGTGCCAGCAGCGCTTTGACAGGTCTGACCTACAATGAGCAGTTCTTC.

This sequence joins TRBV4-1 and TRBJ1-5, with TRBD1 identical over 8 bases. Germline V CDR1 and CDR2: MGHRA, YSYEKL. V shed 1 base, J shed 3 bases, and the junction held 2 bases outside the gene matches. This CDR3 is built from 15 residues. The CDR3 bases are TGCGCCAGCAGCCAAGTACAGGGGGACAATCAGCCCCAGCATTTT. Translating gives CASSQVQGDNQPQHF.

The chain is built from TRBV6-5 and TRBJ1-6; D may be TRBD1 (6 bases). The germline V and J ends were trimmed by 7 bases and 7 bases, with 17 bases remaining between them. Germline CDR1 reads MNHEY; CDR2 reads SVGAGI. This CDR3 spans 15 amino acids. CDR3 nucleotides: TGTGCCAGCACCAAACAGGGAGCAGGGAATTCACCCCTCCACTTT. Encoded protein: CASTKQGAGNSPLHF.

J is TRBJ1-2 and V is TRBV21-1; TRBD1, the table's D call, lacks a check against the DNA. TRBV21-1 is a known pseudogene. This CDR3 contains 16 residues. CDR3 bases: TGTGCCAGCAGCAAGGGGACAGAGCGCCGCGTCTATGGCTACACCTTC. Translating it yields CASSKGTERRVYGYTF.

V and J are TRBV29-1 and TRBJ2-1, with TRBD1 matching over 7 bases. The germline gives CDR1 SQVTM, CDR2 ANQGSEA. The CDR3 consists of 14 residues. V dropped 8 bases and J dropped 2; count of bases not matched to a gene: 9. The CDR3 sequence is CSSNRGSTYNEQFF. CDR3 nucleotide sequence: TGCAGCTCCAACAGGGGTTCGACCTACAATGAGCAGTTCTTC.

The gene calls are TRBV12-5 and TRBJ2-5, with D possibly being TRBD2 (7 bases). V lost 9 bases and J lost 5, with 28 bases in between. The length of the CDR3 is 17 residues. Looked up from germline, CDR1 is LGHNT and CDR2 is FRNRAP. CDR3 in DNA: TGTGCTAGCGGGGGCCCAAGGGGGGGCGAGCTTGTGGAGACCCAGTACTTC. Its translation: CASGGPRGGELVETQYF.

Many counts were recorded for this clone. The chain combines TRBV6-5 with TRBJ2-7, with D perhaps matching TRBD1 (5 bases). The CDR3 contains 15 residues. Germline V lookup: CDR1 MNHEY, CDR2 SVGAGI. V was shortened by 6 bases and J by 6 bases, with 21 bases between the two germline ends. CDR3: CASSDRAVRVSEQYF. Written as DNA, the CDR3 is TGTGCCAGCAGCGACCGTGCGGTCAGGGTTTCCGAGCAGTACTTC.

The chain uses TRBV4-3 and TRBJ2-7, with D possibly matching TRBD1 (6 bases). This CDR3 region has 16 residues. From germline, CDR1 is LGHNA and CDR2 YSLEER. V shed 3 bases and J shed 3 bases, with 18 bases lying between them. The DNA of the CDR3 is TGCGCCAGCAGCCAGGAATTTCAGGGGCGATACTACGAGCAGTACTTC. This sequence encodes CASSQEFQGRYYEQYF.

A few counts support this clone. V usage is TRBV7-8 and J usage is TRBJ2-7; 7 bases fit TRBD2. The CDR3 runs 17 residues. The ends lost 1 base at V and 6 bases at J; junction bases unmatched: 15. Per the germline V gene, CDR1 is SGHVS and CDR2 is FQNEAQ. CDR3 loop: CASSLDWRAGPLSEQYF. The DNA for the CDR3 is TGTGCCAGCAGCTTAGATTGGCGAGCGGGACCCCTCTCCGAGCAGTACTTC.

In this sample, this clone turned up many times. J is TRBJ2-7 and V is TRBV7-8; possibly TRBD2 for D (5 bases). V gave up 1 base and J gave up 6 bases, with 10 bases separating them. Germline-derived CDR1 and CDR2 are SGHVS and FQNEAQ. This CDR3 comprises 13 residues. CDR3 residues: CASSLGGRGEQYF. The CDR3 DNA reads as TGTGCCAGCAGCTTAGGCGGTCGGGGCGAGCAGTACTTC.

V gene TRBV11-3 combines with J gene TRBJ2-1, with D possibly TRBD1 on 6 matching bases. CDR3 length: 16 amino acids. The V gene's germline CDR1 is SGHNT and CDR2 YENEEA. Trimming cost V 4 bases and J 4 bases, with 17 bases left between them. The CDR3 DNA reads TGTGCCAGCAGCTCTTCCGTCAGGGGTCCGTACAATGAGCAGTTCTTC. This translates into CASSSSVRGPYNEQFF.

The chain combines TRBV18 with TRBJ2-3; D ambiguous. Trimming removed 3 bases from V and 0 bases from J, with 13 bases in between. CDR1 and CDR2 from the germline V gene are KGHSH and LQKENI. CDR3 length: 16 amino acids. CDR3 coding DNA: TGTGCCAGCTCACCGTCATGGGCCCATAGCACAGATACGCAGTATTTT. Its translation: CASSPSWAHSTDTQYF.

The chain combines TRBV6-6 with TRBJ1-2, with 8 positions matching TRBD1. In germline, CDR1 is MNHNY, CDR2 SVGAGI (reference sequence). The CDR3 covers 14 residues. V gave up 0 bases and J gave up 4 bases; unmatched junction bases: 1. DNA of the CDR3: TGTGCCAGCAGTTACTCGACAGGGGCCTATGGCTACACCTTC. It yields the protein CASSYSTGAYGYTF.

The chain carries TRBV19 and TRBJ1-2; 9 bases agree with TRBD1. Per germline, CDR1 LNHDA and CDR2 SQIVND (reference sequence). Trimming removed 4 bases from V and 2 bases from J; junction bases left unmatched: 2. The CDR3 consists of 14 residues. The CDR3, as DNA: TGTGCCAGTAGTACTGACAGGGGGAACTATGGCTACACCTTC. It translates to CASSTDRGNYGYTF.

V is TRBV7-9 and J is TRBJ1-2; the D gene is possibly TRBD1 (5 bases). CDR3 length equals 15 residues. Trimming stripped 5 bases from V and 8 bases from J, with 21 bases between. CDR1 and CDR2 (germline): SEHNR, FQNEAQ (reference sequence). The CDR3 region is CASSRRDGGLGGYTF. The DNA for the CDR3 is TGTGCCAGCAGCCGGCGGGACGGGGGATTAGGGGGCTACACCTTC.

This clone showed up just once. This chain joins TRBV7-2 and TRBJ2-1, with 9 bases identical to TRBD2. Germline V CDR1 and CDR2: SGHTA, FQGNSA. V lost 4 bases, J lost 5 bases, and 3 bases stayed unmatched. The CDR3 length is 14 residues. The CDR3, as DNA: TGTGCCAGCAGCTCGCTAGCGGGGAACAATGAGCAGTTCTTC. Encoded protein: CASSSLAGNNEQFF.